This paragraph reports one TCR beta chain. Antigen unknown. This sample stems from a study of identical twins. Study observations and caveats: Within monozygotic twins, out-of-frame TCR alpha sharing was underestimated by the models.

TCRdb reprocessed the 5' RACE reads via MiXCR and lists one record per CDR3 protein. The sample holds roughly 1.6 million distinct CDR3 sequences; roughly a third are singletons and the top ten take around 0.25%. The ends lost 4 bases at V and 0 bases at J; junction bases unmatched: 19. Germline lookup yields CDR1 SGHAT and CDR2 FQDESV (reference sequence). The CDR3 extends over 21 amino acids. J is TRBJ1-5 and V is TRBV11-1; the match to TRBD1 covers 9 bases. This receptor was identified in a newborn girl in good health. The sequencing input was cord blood. The chain's CDR3 is CASSSPPRDRAHLYSNQPQHF. DNA for the CDR3: TGTGCCAGCAGCTCACCCCCACGGGACAGGGCTCACTTGTATAGCAATCAGCCCCAGCATTTT.